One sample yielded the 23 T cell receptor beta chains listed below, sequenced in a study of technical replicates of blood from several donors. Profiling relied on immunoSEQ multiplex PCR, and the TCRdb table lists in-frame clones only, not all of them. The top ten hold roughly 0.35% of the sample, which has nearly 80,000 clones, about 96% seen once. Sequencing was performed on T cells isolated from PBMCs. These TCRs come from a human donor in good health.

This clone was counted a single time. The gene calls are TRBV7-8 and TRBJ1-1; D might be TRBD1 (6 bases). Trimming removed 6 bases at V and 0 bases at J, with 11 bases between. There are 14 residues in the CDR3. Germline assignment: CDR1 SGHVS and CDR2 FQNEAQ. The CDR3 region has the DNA TGTGCCAGCAGGACGGGACATTTGAACACTGAAGCTTTCTTT. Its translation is CASRTGHLNTEAFF.

The CDR3 bases are TGCGCCAGCAGCCCGGGACTATCTGATGAGCAGTTCTTC. It specifies CASSPGLSDEQFF. The V call is TRBV4-1, the J call TRBJ2-1; 7 bases line up with TRBD2. Trimming took 4 bases from V and 8 from J; bases not matched to a gene: 5. This CDR3 spans 13 amino acids. The V gene's germline CDR1 is MGHRA and CDR2 YSYEKL.

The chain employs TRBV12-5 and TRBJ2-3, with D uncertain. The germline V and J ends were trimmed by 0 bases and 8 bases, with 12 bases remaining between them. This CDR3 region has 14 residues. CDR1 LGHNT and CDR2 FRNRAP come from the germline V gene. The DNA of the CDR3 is TGTGCTAGTGGTTTGGTTGCCAAGTCGGTTACGCAGTATTTT. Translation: CASGLVAKSVTQYF.

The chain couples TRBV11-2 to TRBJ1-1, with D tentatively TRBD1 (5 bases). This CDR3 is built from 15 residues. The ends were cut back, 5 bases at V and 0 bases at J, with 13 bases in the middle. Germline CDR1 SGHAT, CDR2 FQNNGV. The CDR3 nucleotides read TGTGCCAGCAGCCAAGCACCGGGGGTGAACACTGAAGCTTTCTTT. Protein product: CASSQAPGVNTEAFF.

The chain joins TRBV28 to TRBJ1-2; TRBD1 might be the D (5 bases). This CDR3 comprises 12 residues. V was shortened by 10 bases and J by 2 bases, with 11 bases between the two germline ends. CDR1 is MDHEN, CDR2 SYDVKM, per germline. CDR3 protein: CATQWGNYGYTF. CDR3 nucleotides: TGTGCCACCCAGTGGGGCAACTATGGCTACACCTTC.

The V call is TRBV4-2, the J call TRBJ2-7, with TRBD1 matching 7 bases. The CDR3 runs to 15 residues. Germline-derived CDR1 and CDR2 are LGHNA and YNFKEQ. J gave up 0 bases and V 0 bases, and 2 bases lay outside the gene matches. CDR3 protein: CASSQDDRVSYEQYF. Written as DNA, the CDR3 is TGTGCCAGCAGCCAAGATGACAGGGTCTCCTACGAGCAGTACTTC.

The CDR3 DNA sequence: TGTGCCAGCAGCTTCGTTAACAGGGTCAATGAGCAGTTCTTC. This sequence encodes CASSFVNRVNEQFF. The chain carries TRBV5-6 and TRBJ2-1; D might be TRBD1 (6 bases). The V and J ends lost 2 bases and 6 bases respectively, with 12 bases between them. Germline-derived CDR1 and CDR2 are SGHDT and YYEEEE. The CDR3 consists of 14 residues.

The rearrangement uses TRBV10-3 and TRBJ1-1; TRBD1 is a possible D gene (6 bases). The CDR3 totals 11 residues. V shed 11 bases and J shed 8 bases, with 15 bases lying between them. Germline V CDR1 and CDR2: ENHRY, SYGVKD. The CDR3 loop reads CAAYSGTEAFF. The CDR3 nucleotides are TGTGCCGCCTACTCCGGGACAGAAGCTTTCTTT.

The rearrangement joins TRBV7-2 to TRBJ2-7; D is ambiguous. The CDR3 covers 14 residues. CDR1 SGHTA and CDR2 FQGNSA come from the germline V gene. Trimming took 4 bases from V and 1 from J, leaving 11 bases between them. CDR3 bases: TGTGCCAGCAGCTCAGATCTAGGATCCTACGAGCAGTACTTC. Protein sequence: CASSSDLGSYEQYF.

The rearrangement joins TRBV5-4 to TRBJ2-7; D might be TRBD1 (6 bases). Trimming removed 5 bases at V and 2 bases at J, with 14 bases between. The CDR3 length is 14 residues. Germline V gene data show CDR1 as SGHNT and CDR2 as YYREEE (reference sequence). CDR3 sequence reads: CASSLGTLAYEQYF. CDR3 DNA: TGTGCCAGCAGTCTCGGGACACTAGCCTACGAGCAGTACTTC.

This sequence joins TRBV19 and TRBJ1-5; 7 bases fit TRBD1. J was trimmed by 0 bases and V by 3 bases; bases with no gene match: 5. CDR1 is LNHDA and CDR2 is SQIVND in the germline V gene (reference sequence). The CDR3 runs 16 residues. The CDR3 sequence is CASSMPRTGSNQPQHF. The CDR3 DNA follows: TGTGCCAGTAGTATGCCCCGGACAGGTAGCAATCAGCCCCAGCATTTT.

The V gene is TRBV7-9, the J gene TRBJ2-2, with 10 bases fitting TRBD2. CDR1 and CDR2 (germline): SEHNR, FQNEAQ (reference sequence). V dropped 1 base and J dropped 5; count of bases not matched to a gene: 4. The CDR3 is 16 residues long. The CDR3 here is CASSLVPSGGTGELFF. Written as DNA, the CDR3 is TGTGCCAGCAGCTTAGTCCCTAGCGGGGGAACCGGGGAGCTGTTTTTT.

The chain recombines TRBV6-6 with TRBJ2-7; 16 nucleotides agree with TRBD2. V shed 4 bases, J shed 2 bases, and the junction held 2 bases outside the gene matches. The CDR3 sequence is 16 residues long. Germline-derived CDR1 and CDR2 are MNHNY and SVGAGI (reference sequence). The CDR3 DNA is TGTGCCAGCAGTTCGGGACTAGCGGGAGGGGCCTACGAGCAGTACTTC. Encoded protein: CASSSGLAGGAYEQYF.

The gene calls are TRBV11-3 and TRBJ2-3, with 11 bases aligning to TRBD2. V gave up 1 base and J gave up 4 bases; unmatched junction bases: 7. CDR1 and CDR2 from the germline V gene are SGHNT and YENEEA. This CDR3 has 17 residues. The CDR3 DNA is TGTGCCAGCAGCTTAGCTTTTAGCGGGAGGGAGCCAGATACGCAGTATTTT. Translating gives CASSLAFSGREPDTQYF.

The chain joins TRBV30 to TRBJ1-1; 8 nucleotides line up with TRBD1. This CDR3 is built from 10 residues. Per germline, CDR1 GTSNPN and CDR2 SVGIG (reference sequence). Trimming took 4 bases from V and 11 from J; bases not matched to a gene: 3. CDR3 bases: TGTGCCTGGATTCGGGACAGGGCTTTCTTT. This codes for CAWIRDRAFF.

CDR3 loop: CSVVGQSYEQYF. CDR3 nucleotides: TGCAGCGTCGTGGGACAGTCCTACGAGCAGTACTTC. The V call is TRBV29-1, the J call TRBJ2-7; 7 nucleotides line up with TRBD1. Germline CDR1 and CDR2: SQVTM and ANQGSEA. V shed 6 bases, J shed 1 base, and the junction held 3 bases outside the gene matches. This CDR3 comprises 12 residues.

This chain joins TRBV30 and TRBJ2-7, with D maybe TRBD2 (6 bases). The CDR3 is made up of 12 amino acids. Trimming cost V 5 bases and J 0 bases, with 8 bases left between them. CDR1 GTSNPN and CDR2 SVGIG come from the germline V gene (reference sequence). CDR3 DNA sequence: TGTGCCTGGCATAGCGGCTCCTACGAGCAGTACTTC. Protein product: CAWHSGSYEQYF.

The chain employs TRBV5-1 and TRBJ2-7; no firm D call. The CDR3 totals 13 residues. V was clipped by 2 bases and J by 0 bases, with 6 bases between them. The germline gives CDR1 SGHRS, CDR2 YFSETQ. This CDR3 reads CASSLYSSYEQYF. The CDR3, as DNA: TGCGCCAGCAGCTTATACTCCTCCTACGAGCAGTACTTC.

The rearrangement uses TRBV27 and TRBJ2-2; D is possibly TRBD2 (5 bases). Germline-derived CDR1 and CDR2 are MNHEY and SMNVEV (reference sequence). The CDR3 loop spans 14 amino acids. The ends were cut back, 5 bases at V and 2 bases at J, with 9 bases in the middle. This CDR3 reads CASSTRANTGELFF. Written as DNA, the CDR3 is TGTGCCAGCAGTACTAGGGCCAACACCGGGGAGCTGTTTTTT.

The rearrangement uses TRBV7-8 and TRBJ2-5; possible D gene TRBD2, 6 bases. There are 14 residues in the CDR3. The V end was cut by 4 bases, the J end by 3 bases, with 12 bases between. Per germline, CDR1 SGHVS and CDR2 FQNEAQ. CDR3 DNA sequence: TGTGCCAGCAGCTGGGGGGTTCCCAAAGAGACCCAGTACTTC. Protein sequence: CASSWGVPKETQYF.

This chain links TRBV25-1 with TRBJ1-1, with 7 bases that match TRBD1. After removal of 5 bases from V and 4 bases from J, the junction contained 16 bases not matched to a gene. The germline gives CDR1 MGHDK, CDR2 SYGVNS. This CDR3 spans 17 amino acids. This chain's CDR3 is CASSTQGGDYSSTEAFF. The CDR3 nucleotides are TGTGCCAGCAGTACCCAGGGGGGCGACTACTCGTCCACTGAAGCTTTCTTT. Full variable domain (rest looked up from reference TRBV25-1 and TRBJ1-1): EADIYQTPRYLVIGTGKKITLECSQTMGHDKMYWYQQDPGMELHLIHYSYGVNSTEKGDLSSESTVSRIRTEHFPLTLESARPSHTSQYLCASSTQGGDYSSTEAFFGQGTRLTVV.

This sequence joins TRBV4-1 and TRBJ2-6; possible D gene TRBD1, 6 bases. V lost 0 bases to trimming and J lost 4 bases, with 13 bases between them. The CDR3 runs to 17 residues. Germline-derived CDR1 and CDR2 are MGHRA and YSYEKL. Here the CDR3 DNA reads TGCGCCAGCAGCCAAGAGGTCACAGGGTTCGGGGCCAACGTCCTGACTTTC. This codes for CASSQEVTGFGANVLTF.

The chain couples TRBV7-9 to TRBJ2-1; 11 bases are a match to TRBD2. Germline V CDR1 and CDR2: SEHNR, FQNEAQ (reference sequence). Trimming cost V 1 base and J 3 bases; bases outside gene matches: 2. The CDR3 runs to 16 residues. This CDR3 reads CASSLGLAGGYNEQFF. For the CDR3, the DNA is TGTGCCAGCAGCTTAGGGCTAGCGGGGGGCTACAATGAGCAGTTCTTC.